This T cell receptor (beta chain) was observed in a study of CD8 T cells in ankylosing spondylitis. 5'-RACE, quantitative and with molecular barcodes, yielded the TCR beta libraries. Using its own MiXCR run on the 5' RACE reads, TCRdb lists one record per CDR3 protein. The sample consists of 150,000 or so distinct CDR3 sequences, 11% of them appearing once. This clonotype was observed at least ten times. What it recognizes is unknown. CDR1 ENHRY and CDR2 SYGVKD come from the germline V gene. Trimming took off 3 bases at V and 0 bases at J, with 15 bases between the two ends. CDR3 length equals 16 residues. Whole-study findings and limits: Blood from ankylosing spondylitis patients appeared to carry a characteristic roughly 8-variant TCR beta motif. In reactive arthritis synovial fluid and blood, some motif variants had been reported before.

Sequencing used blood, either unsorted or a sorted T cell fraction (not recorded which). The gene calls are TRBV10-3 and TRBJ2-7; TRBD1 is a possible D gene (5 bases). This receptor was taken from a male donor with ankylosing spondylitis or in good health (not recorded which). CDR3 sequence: CAISDYQGRSSYEQYF. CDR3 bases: TGTGCCATCAGTGATTATCAGGGTCGGAGCTCCTACGAGCAGTACTTC.